This T cell receptor beta chain is drawn from a study of T cells after yellow fever vaccination. The CDR3 runs 14 residues. The V end lost 3 bases, the J end lost 3 bases, and 11 bases lay between the germline ends. Per germline, CDR1 WSHSY and CDR2 SAAADI. TCRdb passed the 5' RACE reads through MiXCR, listing each CDR3 protein once. The sample consists of over 100,000 distinct CDR3 sequences, approximately 8.4% of them appearing once. General observations from the study: Reappearing after the booster were most of the clones from primary vaccination (approximately 96% CD4, approximately 86% CD8).

In its sample, this clonotype was seen many times. Its cognate antigen is unknown. The sample in question was CD8+ T cells sorted from PBMCs, obtained 45 days after the yellow fever booster vaccination. The rearrangement joins TRBV10-2 to TRBJ1-1; no clear D. This receptor was taken from a man aged 25-45 years who received the YFV17D yellow fever vaccine. The CDR3: CASSDTRRDTEAFF. The CDR3 DNA reads as TGCGCCAGCAGTGACACCAGGAGGGACACTGAAGCTTTCTTT.